The present entry profiles one TCR beta chain with its context. Antigen: not known. This entry belongs to a study of cytotoxic CD8 clonotypes in ibrutinib-treated CLL. For the study at large: Averaging across samples gave approximately 250,000 productive templates and approximately 87,000 productive rearrangements. Study conclusions and caveats: Public clonotypes proved infrequent, and on treatment they shrank or remained steady. Collection times varied between progressing and sustained-remission patients.

CDR1 and CDR2 from the germline V gene are SGHNT and YYREEE (reference sequence). Between the trimmed V and J ends, which lost 1 base and 0 bases, there was a span of 6 bases. CDR3 length: 14 residues. The sequencing depth, 1 in 200,000 to 1 in 1 million T cells, was the target. The protocol was immunoSEQ multiplex PCR, while the TCRdb copy is restricted to in-frame clones and leaves out a portion. The sample shows approximately 300,000 clones, roughly 80% of them seen only once. The chain links TRBV5-4 to TRBJ2-3; D gene unclear. This clonotype was obtained from a human donor with chronic lymphocytic leukemia. This specimen consisted of PBMCs, obtained before ibrutinib treatment. The CDR3 sequence: CASSLSSSTDTQYF. The CDR3 coding sequence is TGTGCCAGCAGCTTGAGCTCTAGCACAGATACGCAGTATTTT. The whole variable domain, remainder taken from reference TRBV5-4 and TRBJ2-3, is ETGVTQSPTHLIKTRGQQVTLRCSSQSGHNTVSWYQQALGQGPQFIFQYYREEENGRGNFPPRFSGLQFPNYSSELNVNALELDDSALYLCASSLSSSTDTQYFGPGTRLTVL.